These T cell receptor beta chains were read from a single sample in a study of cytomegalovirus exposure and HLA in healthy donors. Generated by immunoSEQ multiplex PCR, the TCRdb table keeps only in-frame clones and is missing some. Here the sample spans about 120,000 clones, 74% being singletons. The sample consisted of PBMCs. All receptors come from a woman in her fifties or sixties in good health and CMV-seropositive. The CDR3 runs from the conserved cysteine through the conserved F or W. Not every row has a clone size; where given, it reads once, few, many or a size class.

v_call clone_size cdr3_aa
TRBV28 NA CASSSVAGGPNEQFF
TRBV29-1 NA CSVEDRTGTRTEAFF
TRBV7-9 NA CASSFYNPTKNIQYF
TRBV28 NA CATKKGDSPYEQYF
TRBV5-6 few CASSLDSTGLNTEAFF
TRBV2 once CASSEVAGQGLLEQYF
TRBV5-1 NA CASSQGQGSYEQYF
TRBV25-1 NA CASSDPGQGRYGYTF
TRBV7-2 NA CASSLRLVSDEQYF
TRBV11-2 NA CASSLVGGISGNTIYF
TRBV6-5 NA CASSPQGNMNTEAFF
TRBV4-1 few CASSLSGLGTDTQYF
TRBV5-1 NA CASSLAREEQFF
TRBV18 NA CASSPGQGRAEAFF
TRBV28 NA CASRSTGTGTYEQYF
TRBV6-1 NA CASSEAHTSGNTIYF
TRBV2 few CASRGTGQTLANYGYTF
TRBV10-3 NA CAIAQGIYNTEAFF
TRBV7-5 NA CVRSSVVGEQYF
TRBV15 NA CATSRLKTGTQETQYF
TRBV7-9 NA CASSLSHAGSEAFF
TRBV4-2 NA CASSQDSEGAGNTIYF
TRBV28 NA CASSSVGTGSNEQFF
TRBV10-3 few CAISLAGGGNTGELFF
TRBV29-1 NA CSVVSREQETQYF
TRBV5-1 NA CASSWGQGGSYEQYF